A selection of T cell receptor beta chains follows, all from one sample in a study of monozygotic twins with inflammatory bowel disease. TCRdb re-called the 5' RACE reads and gives one entry per CDR3 protein, without DNA. The sample includes about 160,000 distinct CDR3 sequences. Sequencing used blood. The origin of the receptors is a human donor with ulcerative colitis or Crohn's disease, or a healthy co-twin of an affected twin (not recorded which). Each CDR3 is given with its conserved first and last residue.

cdr3_length | j_call | v_call | cdr3_aa
14 | TRBJ2-7 | TRBV7-2 | CASNSQRGVYEQYF
17 | TRBJ1-3 | TRBV3-1 | CASSQGHGASSGNTIYF
13 | TRBJ2-3 | TRBV5-1 | CASSYQSVDTQYF
14 | TRBJ2-5 | TRBV5-1 | CASSLRNVQETQYF
12 | TRBJ1-2 | TRBV20-1 | CSTDRAIYGYTF
14 | TRBJ1-2 | TRBV7-9 | CASSLAVTLSGYTF
12 | TRBJ1-2 | TRBV6-5 | CASRVGDYGYTF
14 | TRBJ1-2 | TRBV2 | CAGRKSPANYGYTF
16 | TRBJ1-5 | TRBV7-2 | CASSSTGGYSNQPQHF
14 | TRBJ2-5 | TRBV4-2 | CASSRDRGRETQYF
16 | TRBJ2-1 | TRBV13 | CASSPGAGGANNEQFF
14 | TRBJ1-1 | TRBV12-3/TRBV12-4 | CASSLGQAGTEAFF
16 | TRBJ2-7 | TRBV5-1 | CASSLAAVAGDGEQYF
16 | TRBJ1-5 | TRBV5-8 | CASSLTGEDSNQPQHF
16 | TRBJ2-7 | TRBV4-2 | CASSQARGTSTYEQYF
18 | TRBJ2-6 | TRBV5-1 | CASSLTGSPSSGANVLTF
17 | TRBJ2-3 | TRBV7-9 | CASSLSEGLAGPDTQYF
15 | TRBJ1-1 | TRBV11-2 | CASSLEARMNTEAFF
14 | TRBJ1-4 | TRBV30 | CAWSTGGVSEKLFF
17 | TRBJ1-6 | TRBV5-1 | CASSPGQASSYNSPLHF
14 | TRBJ2-1 | TRBV7-2 | CASSFGGRGIEQFF
15 | TRBJ2-5 | TRBV5-1 | CASSFETLVGETQYF
13 | TRBJ2-5 | TRBV29-1 | CSVEEGFQETQYF
14 | TRBJ2-2 | TRBV5-1 | CASSLGTATGELFF
15 | TRBJ1-1 | TRBV12-5 | CASGPPNRGDTEAFF
15 | TRBJ2-3 | TRBV28 | CASRKAGQVDNTQYF
13 | TRBJ1-6 | TRBV6-5 | CASHTSYNSPLHF
16 | TRBJ1-6 | TRBV5-1 | CASSLAGTGYNSPLHF
13 | TRBJ2-1 | TRBV20-1 | CSAQTGGYNEQFF
15 | TRBJ2-2 | TRBV28 | CASSWAGANTGELFF
13 | TRBJ1-2 | TRBV7-2 | CASSLNRANGYTF
13 | TRBJ2-7 | TRBV20-1 | CSAQTELSYEQYF
14 | TRBJ2-3 | TRBV6-1 | CASSEGGGSGVQYF
15 | TRBJ1-1 | TRBV2 | CASSDLGQHNTEAFF
15 | TRBJ2-2 | TRBV18 | CASSPSRVQAGELFF
15 | TRBJ2-1 | TRBV5-1 | CASSLAGTMSNEQFF
19 | TRBJ1-1 | TRBV4-2 | CASSQEGGTGWRLQTEAFF
17 | TRBJ2-3 | TRBV2 | CASNGPRPQGARDTQYF
11 | TRBJ2-5 | TRBV12-3/TRBV12-4 | CASSFRETQYF